This entry describes one T cell receptor beta chain. Study processing details: Cell counts per sample came from amplifying reference gene primers. Sequenced by immunoSEQ multiplex PCR; TCRdb stores in-frame clones only, minus some. V, J and clone size derive from that table, while D and trimming were established from the DNA sequence. The sample holds 250,000 to 350,000 clones; roughly 85% are singletons and the top ten take approximately 3%. This sample was included in a study of blood T cell repertoires in COVID-19. Whole-study context: Donors in the United States, Italy and Spain gave samples during acute or convalescent COVID-19. Sources were T cells, B-cell-depleted T cells, or PBMCs; the material itself was cDNA or gDNA.

From germline, CDR1 is MDHEN and CDR2 SYDVKM. The V end lost 5 bases, the J end lost 4 bases, and 11 bases lay between the germline ends. CDR3 length: 13 residues. This TCR was recovered from a woman aged 25 to 39 with active or convalescent COVID-19. This chain joins TRBV28 and TRBJ1-2; D may be TRBD1 (6 bases). Input material: peripheral blood. The CDR3 DNA reads as TGTGCCAGCAGTGCTAGGGGGTTCTATGGCTACACCTTC. The encoded protein is CASSARGFYGYTF.